Below, 21 T cell receptor beta chains from the same sample are listed, as sequenced in a study of T cells after yellow fever vaccination. TCRdb re-called the 5' RACE reads through MiXCR, storing one row per CDR3 protein. The sample contains nearly 550,000 distinct CDR3 sequences, 15% to 20% of which appear only once. The sample in question was PBMCs, obtained 15 days after the yellow fever booster vaccination. The receptors shown here come from a man aged 30 to 45 who received the YFV17D yellow fever vaccine.

This clonotype occurred a few times. V is TRBV9 and J is TRBJ2-1; 11 positions agree with TRBD2. After removal of 4 bases from V and 2 bases from J, the junction contained 5 bases not matched to a gene. Germline-derived CDR1 and CDR2 are SGDLS and YYNGEE. The CDR3 runs to 16 residues. CDR3 DNA: TGTGCCAGCAGCCCGGGACTAGCGGAGGCCTACAATGAGCAGTTCTTC. Translation gives CASSPGLAEAYNEQFF.

This rearrangement joins TRBV29-1 to TRBJ2-5; D is tentatively TRBD1 or TRBD2 (7 bases each). Germline V gene sequence: CDR1 SQVTM, CDR2 ANQGSEA. This CDR3 has 13 residues. Trimming shortened V by 6 bases and J by 1 base, and 12 bases separated the two germline ends. CDR3 in amino acids: CSVPRGGQETQYF. The CDR3 coding sequence is TGCAGCGTGCCCAGGGGGGGCCAAGAGACCCAGTACTTC.

This clonotype came up many times. The V call is TRBV7-9, the J call TRBJ2-5; tentative D call: TRBD2 (5 bases). Germline CDR1 SEHNR, CDR2 FQNEAQ (reference sequence). The CDR3 runs 14 residues. V lost 4 bases and J lost 3, with 12 bases in between. CDR3 DNA: TGTGCCAGCAGCTCCCTGGACTCGAAAGAGACCCAGTACTTC. It is translated as CASSSLDSKETQYF.

The chain is built from TRBV10-2 and TRBJ2-5; TRBD2 might be the D (6 bases). V was cut by 8 bases and J by 5 bases, with 12 bases left in between. The germline CDR1 and CDR2 sequences are WSHSY and SAAADI. There are 12 residues in the CDR3. The CDR3 region has the DNA TGCGCCAGCCTGGGAGGAACGGAGACCCAGTACTTC. Protein product: CASLGGTETQYF.

J is TRBJ2-7 and V is TRBV20-1; 7 positions match TRBD1. The CDR3 runs to 12 residues. V shed 4 bases, J shed 4 bases, and the junction held 4 bases outside the gene matches. Germline loops: CDR1 DFQATT, CDR2 SNEGSKA (reference sequence). CDR3 region: CSAIPTGYEQYF. CDR3 in DNA: TGCAGTGCTATCCCGACAGGGTACGAGCAGTACTTC.

A few counts support this clonotype. J is TRBJ2-3 and V is TRBV20-1; 8 positions match TRBD2. Germline V gene lookup returns CDR1 DFQATT and CDR2 SNEGSKA (reference sequence). V trimming: 0 bases; J trimming: 5 bases; junction bases outside the gene matches: 4. CDR3 length equals 14 residues. The CDR3 DNA reads TGCAGTGCTAGAGATTTCGGGGGGGGAGATACGCAGTATTTT. Amino acid sequence: CSARDFGGGDTQYF.

V and J are TRBV25-1 and TRBJ2-1; 8 bases line up with TRBD1. CDR1 and CDR2 (germline): MGHDK, SYGVNS. This CDR3 spans 14 amino acids. The junction had 11 bases not matched to a gene; V was cut back by 6 bases and J by 10 bases. This chain's CDR3 is CASSSDRGTPEQFF. The CDR3 nucleotides are TGTGCCAGCAGCAGCGACAGGGGAACACCCGAGCAGTTCTTC.

This clonotype was counted only a few times. V and J are TRBV4-1 and TRBJ2-3; D is perhaps TRBD2 (5 bases). The CDR3 is 17 residues long. V gave up 4 bases and J gave up 3 bases, with 20 bases separating them. Germline V CDR1 and CDR2: MGHRA, YSYEKL. The CDR3 DNA reads TGCGCCAGCAGCCCACTCGGTCGGGGTGGAGGTACAGATACGCAGTATTTT. Protein product: CASSPLGRGGGTDTQYF.

This clonotype was found a few times. This chain connects TRBV7-8 to TRBJ2-3; D not certain. V gave up 3 bases and J gave up 5 bases, with 6 bases separating them. The CDR3 is made up of 12 amino acids. Germline loops: CDR1 SGHVS, CDR2 FQNEAQ. The CDR3 is CASSFLKDTQYF. CDR3 nucleotides: TGTGCCAGCAGCTTCCTGAAAGATACGCAGTATTTT.

The genes are TRBV2 and TRBJ2-5; 9 nucleotides align to TRBD1. This CDR3 is built from 14 residues. Germline trimming cut 6 bases from V and 5 bases from J; bases unmatched to any gene: 7. The germline V gene encodes CDR1 SNHLY and CDR2 FYNNEI. The CDR3 sequence is CASSNRGPRETQYF. CDR3 DNA sequence: TGTGCCAGCAGCAACAGGGGGCCGAGGGAGACCCAGTACTTC.

V gene TRBV27 combines with J gene TRBJ1-6; D perhaps matches TRBD1 (5 bases). This CDR3 region has 14 residues. Germline CDR1 reads MNHEY; CDR2 reads SMNVEV (reference sequence). Trimming pared 4 bases from V and 7 bases from J, leaving 11 bases between. CDR3: CASSSGTGNSPLHF. In nucleotides, the CDR3 is TGTGCCAGCAGTTCCGGGACCGGAAATTCACCCCTCCACTTT.

This clonotype occurred a few times. The V call is TRBV12-5, the J call TRBJ2-7; 9 bases match TRBD1. CDR3 length: 14 residues. V was clipped by 1 base and J by 5 bases; unmatched bases: 3. Germline CDR1 is LGHNT and CDR2 is FRNRAP. Here the CDR3 reads CASGLGQGGHEQYF. The DNA of the CDR3 is TGTGCTAGTGGTTTGGGACAGGGGGGCCACGAGCAGTACTTC.

This clonotype was seen ten or more times. This rearrangement joins TRBV11-2 to TRBJ2-2, with D maybe TRBD1 (7 bases). Germline values: CDR1 SGHAT, CDR2 FQNNGV. V dropped 5 bases and J dropped 4 bases, with 23 bases sitting between them. The CDR3 runs 18 residues. The CDR3: CASSTTYRPGGITGELFF. The CDR3 nucleotides read TGTGCCAGCAGCACAACTTATCGTCCAGGGGGGATCACCGGGGAGCTGTTTTTT. Drawing the rest from reference TRBV11-2 and TRBJ2-2, the complete variable domain is EAGVAQSPRYKIIEKRQSVAFWCNPISGHATLYWYQQILGQGPKLLIQFQNNGVVDDSQLPKDRFSAERLKGVDSTLKIQPAKLEDSAVYLCASSTTYRPGGITGELFFGEGSRLTVL.

V is TRBV12-3 or TRBV12-4 and J is TRBJ2-7, with D possibly TRBD1 on 5 matching bases. The CDR3 runs to 15 residues. With 0 bases removed from V and 2 bases from J, the gap between germline ends came to 11 bases. CDR3 residues: CASSLAVRAAYEQYF. DNA of the CDR3: TGTGCCAGCAGTTTAGCGGTCAGGGCAGCCTACGAGCAGTACTTC.

The chain links TRBV29-1 to TRBJ2-7; D is perhaps TRBD1 or TRBD2 (5 bases each). The length of the CDR3 is 13 residues. V lost 7 bases and J lost 2, with 15 bases in between. Germline V lookup: CDR1 SQVTM, CDR2 ANQGSEA. CDR3 in DNA: TGCAGCGCTGTCCTGACGGGACCCTACGAGCAGTACTTC. Encoded protein: CSAVLTGPYEQYF.

The V call is TRBV7-2, the J call TRBJ1-5, with 7 nucleotides matching TRBD1. Germline V gene lookup returns CDR1 SGHTA and CDR2 FQGNSA. CDR3 size: 13 residues. V shed 5 bases and J 7 bases; nucleotides not matched to a gene: 5. This CDR3 reads CASSGDSEQPQHF. The DNA for the CDR3 is TGTGCCAGCAGCGGGGACAGCGAACAGCCCCAGCATTTT.

This clonotype was observed many times. V and J are TRBV12-3 or TRBV12-4 and TRBJ2-7; the D gene is possibly TRBD1 (5 bases). With 1 base removed from V and 6 bases from J, the gap between germline ends came to 7 bases. The CDR3 is made up of 12 amino acids. CDR3: CASSLGGSEQYF. The CDR3 DNA is TGTGCCAGCAGTTTAGGGGGCTCCGAGCAGTACTTC.

This clonotype was seen a handful of times. The chain links TRBV5-1 to TRBJ1-4; D is uncertain. V was clipped by 4 bases and J by 0 bases, with 10 bases between them. CDR3 length equals 15 residues. Germline-derived CDR1 and CDR2 are SGHRS and YFSETQ. CDR3 DNA: TGCGCCAGCAGCCTGGACGGAACAACTAATGAAAAACTGTTTTTT. Its translation: CASSLDGTTNEKLFF. Full variable domain (missing parts from reference TRBV5-1 and TRBJ1-4): KAGVTQTPRYLIKTRGQQVTLSCSPISGHRSVSWYQQTPGQGLQFLFEYFSETQRNKGNFPGRFSGRQFSNSRSEMNVSTLELGDSALYLCASSLDGTTNEKLFFGSGTQLSVL.

The CDR3 sequence is CASSLNSGGYGYTF. The DNA of the CDR3 is TGTGCCAGCAGCCTAAACTCTGGCGGGTATGGCTACACCTTC. This chain connects TRBV7-9 to TRBJ1-2; D gene uncertain. The ends were cut back, 5 bases at V and 5 bases at J, with 15 bases in the middle. Germline lookup yields CDR1 SEHNR and CDR2 FQNEAQ (reference sequence). The CDR3 sequence is 14 residues long.

The chain recombines TRBV7-2 with TRBJ1-1, with TRBD1 as a possible D gene (6 bases). CDR3 size: 15 residues. Trimming pared 1 base from V and 1 base from J, leaving 10 bases between. The germline V gene has CDR1 SGHTA and CDR2 FQGNSA. The CDR3, as DNA: TGTGCCAGCAGCTTAGTTACAGGGAAGAACACTGAAGCTTTCTTT. Translated: CASSLVTGKNTEAFF.

This clonotype was picked up a small number of times. The gene calls are TRBV28 and TRBJ2-1; 8 bases agree with TRBD2. From germline, CDR1 is MDHEN and CDR2 SYDVKM. CDR3 length equals 14 residues. J was trimmed by 10 bases and V by 6 bases; bases with no gene match: 11. The CDR3 nucleotides are TGTGCCAGCAGGGACTCCGGGAGGGCCTCCGAGCAGTTCTTC. It codes for CASRDSGRASEQFF.